The clone carrying this T cell receptor beta chain appeared a single time. The study assigned cohorts using participant-reported clinical history. As originally analysed: For nucleated cells, counts were estimated from reference gene primer amplification. The repertoire was sequenced with immunoSEQ multiplex PCR; TCRdb's copy has only in-frame clones and lacks some. V and J calls and clone size are given by that table; D and trimming were obtained from the DNA. The sample consists of about 200,000 clones, 65% to 90% of them appearing once. The data stem from a study of blood T cell repertoires in COVID-19. The overall study: The samples span acute and convalescent COVID-19 from the United States, Italy and Spain. In each case, the material was cDNA or gDNA derived from T cells, B-cell-depleted T cells, or PBMCs.

This clonotype was sampled from a woman in her forties with acute COVID-19. Specimen: PBMCs or T cells enriched from blood (not recorded which).

In DNA, the CDR3 is TGTGCCAGCTCACTAGTCGCGGATCAAGAGACCCAGTACTTC. This gives the protein CASSLVADQETQYF. The rearrangement uses TRBV18 and TRBJ2-5; D gene ambiguous. Germline V gene sequence: CDR1 KGHSH, CDR2 LQKENI. There are 14 residues in the CDR3. Trimming stripped 4 bases from V and 2 bases from J, with 11 bases between.